A single sample is the source of the 29 T cell receptor beta chains below, sequenced in a study of technical replicates of blood from several donors. Sequenced by immunoSEQ multiplex PCR; TCRdb stores in-frame clones only, minus some. The data hold 80,000 to 100,000 clones, with about 95% observed a single time. Sequencing was carried out using T cells isolated from PBMCs. The source of these receptors is a human donor in good health.

The rearrangement links TRBV10-3 to TRBJ2-3; D is perhaps TRBD2 (6 bases). Germline V CDR1 and CDR2: ENHRY, SYGVKD. The CDR3 consists of 13 residues. V lost 11 bases to trimming and J lost 1 base, with 13 bases between them. CDR3 sequence (DNA): TGTGCCTCCAGCGGCGGGGGCACAGATACGCAGTATTTT. Amino acids: CASSGGGTDTQYF.

This chain uses TRBV7-9 with TRBJ1-4; D is uncertain. The CDR3 contains 12 residues. Germline values: CDR1 SEHNR, CDR2 FQNEAQ (reference sequence). The V end lost 4 bases, the J end lost 6 bases, and 6 bases lay between the germline ends. Here the CDR3 reads CASSSTDEKLFF. In DNA, the CDR3 is TGTGCCAGCAGCTCAACAGATGAAAAACTGTTTTTT.

The J gene is TRBJ2-1, the V gene TRBV5-1, with 7 bases matching TRBD1. Losses at the gene ends were 0 bases for V and 1 base for J; bases not matched to a gene: 4. Germline V gives CDR1 SGHRS, CDR2 YFSETQ. This CDR3 has 16 amino acids. CDR3 nucleotide sequence: TGCGCCAGCAGCTTGGAGGGGGCAATATCCTACAATGAGCAGTTCTTC. Its translation is CASSLEGAISYNEQFF. Using reference TRBV5-1 and TRBJ2-1 for the parts outside the CDR3, the full variable domain is KAGVTQTPRYLIKTRGQQVTLSCSPISGHRSVSWYQQTPGQGLQFLFEYFSETQRNKGNFPGRFSGRQFSNSRSEMNVSTLELGDSALYLCASSLEGAISYNEQFFGPGTRLTVL.

As DNA, the CDR3 is TGTGCCAGCAGTTACTCCACTGGGGCCAACGTCCTGACTTTC. Its translation: CASSYSTGANVLTF. The V call is TRBV6-6, the J call TRBJ2-6; no firm D call. CDR1 and CDR2 from the germline V gene are MNHNY and SVGAGI (reference sequence). Trimming took off 0 bases at V and 2 bases at J, with 2 bases between the two ends. CDR3 size: 14 residues.

The chain carries TRBV7-2 and TRBJ2-5; possibly TRBD2 for D (5 bases). V lost 7 bases and J 5 bases, leaving 14 bases between the germline ends. The CDR3 is 13 residues long. Germline V CDR1 and CDR2: SGHTA, FQGNSA. The CDR3 loop reads CASTNGERETQYF. The DNA for the CDR3 is TGTGCCAGCACCAACGGGGAAAGGGAGACCCAGTACTTC.

V is TRBV28 and J is TRBJ1-2, with no clear D. This CDR3 has 14 amino acids. Looked up from germline, CDR1 is MDHEN and CDR2 is SYDVKM. Trimming shortened V by 2 bases and J by 5 bases, and 12 bases separated the two germline ends. The CDR3 loop reads CASSLLQAAYGYTF. The CDR3 region has the DNA TGTGCCAGCAGTTTACTCCAGGCAGCTTATGGCTACACCTTC.

The chain joins TRBV9 to TRBJ2-5; 8 bases are shared with TRBD2. The CDR3 extends over 15 amino acids. Trimming at V came to 4 bases and at J to 3 bases, leaving 8 bases not matched to a gene. Germline-derived CDR1 and CDR2 are SGDLS and YYNGEE. The chain's CDR3 is CASSPRGGLKETQYF. The DNA of the CDR3 is TGTGCCAGCAGCCCCCGGGGGGGCTTGAAAGAGACCCAGTACTTC.

The J gene is TRBJ2-7, the V gene TRBV6-5; TRBD2 is a possible D gene (7 bases). V shed 7 bases and J shed 0 bases, with 13 bases lying between them. CDR1 MNHEY and CDR2 SVGAGI come from the germline V gene. This CDR3 spans 14 amino acids. The CDR3 protein is CASNEGGSSYEQYF. CDR3 nucleotide sequence: TGTGCCAGCAACGAGGGGGGGAGCTCCTACGAGCAGTACTTC.

The V and J genes are TRBV7-3 and TRBJ2-3, with a weak D call TRBD2 (5 bases). V lost 3 bases, J lost 3 bases, and 7 bases lay in between. CDR1 SGHTA and CDR2 FQGTGA come from the germline V gene. The CDR3 consists of 13 residues. In DNA, the CDR3 is TGTGCCAGCAGCTTTACTAGAACAGATACGCAGTATTTT. Residues: CASSFTRTDTQYF. The entire variable domain, with the rest obtained from reference TRBV7-3 and TRBJ2-3, is as follows: GAGVSQTPSNKVTEKGKYVELRCDPISGHTALYWYRQSLGQGPEFLIYFQGTGAADDSGLPNDRFFAVRPEGSVSTLKIQRTERGDSAVYLCASSFTRTDTQYFGPGTRLTVL.

The rearrangement uses TRBV10-1 and TRBJ2-1, with 8 nucleotides matching TRBD1. Trimming took 6 bases from V and 4 from J; bases not matched to a gene: 5. This CDR3 has 14 residues. The germline gives CDR1 WNHNN, CDR2 SYGVQD (reference sequence). The CDR3 sequence: CASSPGQVYNEQFF. Here the CDR3 DNA reads TGCGCCAGCAGCCCGGGACAGGTTTACAATGAGCAGTTCTTC.

The chain joins TRBV18 to TRBJ2-3; D may be TRBD2 (6 bases). Germline lookup yields CDR1 KGHSH and CDR2 LQKENI. V was cut by 1 base and J by 2 bases, with 16 bases left in between. This CDR3 is built from 17 residues. CDR3 DNA sequence: TGTGCCAGCTCACCACTGTCTGCGGGACTTCCCACAGATACGCAGTATTTT. It is translated as CASSPLSAGLPTDTQYF.

The chain employs TRBV4-1 and TRBJ1-5, with a tentative D call TRBD1 (5 bases). The ends were cut back, 1 base at V and 4 bases at J, with 8 bases in the middle. Germline V gene data show CDR1 as MGHRA and CDR2 as YSYEKL. The CDR3 is made up of 14 amino acids. This chain's CDR3 is CASSQVTANQPQHF. The CDR3 nucleotides read TGCGCCAGCAGCCAAGTGACAGCAAATCAGCCCCAGCATTTT.

CDR3 amino acids: CASSLSGSWNNEQFF. The CDR3, as DNA: TGTGCCAGCAGTTTATCCGGGAGCTGGAACAATGAGCAGTTCTTC. The chain combines TRBV28 with TRBJ2-1, with a weak D call TRBD2 (6 bases). V was shortened by 1 base and J by 5 bases, with 12 bases between the two germline ends. The CDR3 runs to 15 residues. The germline CDR1 and CDR2 sequences are MDHEN and SYDVKM.

The genes are TRBV6-1 and TRBJ1-1; possible D gene TRBD1, 6 bases. CDR3 size: 13 residues. V was clipped by 1 base and J by 7 bases, with 10 bases between them. Germline loops: CDR1 MNHNS, CDR2 SASEGT. The CDR3: CASSEVKDSEAFF. The CDR3 region has the DNA TGTGCCAGCAGTGAAGTAAAGGACAGTGAAGCTTTCTTT.

This clone was detected a few times. The V gene is TRBV25-1, the J gene TRBJ1-1, with TRBD1 matching over 7 bases. V lost 6 bases, J lost 2 bases, and 9 bases stayed unmatched. CDR3 length: 15 amino acids. The V gene's germline CDR1 is MGHDK and CDR2 SYGVNS. The CDR3 loop is CASRGTANPNTEAFF. In DNA, the CDR3 is TGTGCCAGCAGAGGGACAGCCAATCCTAACACTGAAGCTTTCTTT.

This rearrangement joins TRBV7-3 to TRBJ1-1; 7 bases are shared with TRBD1. Germline V gene lookup returns CDR1 SGHTA and CDR2 FQGTGA. V dropped 5 bases and J dropped 8; count of bases not matched to a gene: 8. This CDR3 spans 13 amino acids. CDR3 sequence reads: CASSQSTGEEAFF. DNA for the CDR3: TGTGCCAGCAGCCAGTCAACAGGGGAGGAAGCTTTCTTT.

This chain uses TRBV5-1 with TRBJ1-2; a possible D gene is TRBD1 (6 bases). Deletions cut 4 bases from V and 6 bases from J, with 13 bases between. From germline, CDR1 is SGHRS and CDR2 YFSETQ. The CDR3 is 13 residues long. The DNA for the CDR3 is TGCGCCAGCAGCCTGGAGGGGGTTGATGGCTACACCTTC. This sequence encodes CASSLEGVDGYTF.

The V call is TRBV19, the J call TRBJ2-1, with D hard to call. CDR3 length: 17 residues. Germline assignment: CDR1 LNHDA and CDR2 SQIVND (reference sequence). Trimming removed 4 bases at V and 0 bases at J, with 16 bases between. CDR3 in DNA: TGTGCCAGTAGTAGAGTCCCGGTCCGGAGCTCCTACAATGAGCAGTTCTTC. This translates into CASSRVPVRSSYNEQFF.

CDR3 sequence reads: CASPFDRNTEAFF. CDR3 DNA sequence: TGTGCCAGCCCCTTTGACAGGAACACTGAAGCTTTCTTT. The chain joins TRBV2 to TRBJ1-1; perhaps TRBD1 as D (5 bases). Per the germline V gene, CDR1 is SNHLY and CDR2 is FYNNEI. V was trimmed by 8 bases and J by 1 base, leaving 11 bases between them. This CDR3 has 13 amino acids.

The V and J genes are TRBV10-3 and TRBJ2-7; 8 bases align to TRBD2. The J segment lost 2 bases and the V segment lost 8 bases, leaving 5 bases of the junction unmatched. CDR1 ENHRY and CDR2 SYGVKD come from the germline V gene. CDR3 length: 13 residues. CDR3 loop: CAIASGGAYEQYF. CDR3 DNA sequence: TGTGCCATCGCTTCGGGGGGGGCCTACGAGCAGTACTTC.

The chain links TRBV6-5 to TRBJ2-7; TRBD1 aligns across 7 bases. Germline CDR1 MNHEY, CDR2 SVGAGI. The CDR3 is 16 amino acids. Trimming at V came to 0 bases and at J to 2 bases, leaving 7 bases not matched to a gene. The CDR3 DNA follows: TGTGCCAGCAGTTACTCGAGGGGGCGGGTTCCCTACGAGCAGTACTTC. As protein: CASSYSRGRVPYEQYF.

This chain connects TRBV14 to TRBJ1-1, with D perhaps TRBD1 (5 bases). This CDR3 has 19 amino acids. V lost 0 bases, J lost 3 bases, and 23 bases lay in between. Germline CDR1 is SGHDN and CDR2 is FVKESK. This CDR3 reads CASSQEGWGGLGTDTEAFF. CDR3 in DNA: TGTGCCAGCAGCCAAGAAGGATGGGGGGGGTTGGGGACCGACACTGAAGCTTTCTTT.

The gene calls are TRBV7-9 and TRBJ2-2, with D possibly being TRBD2 (5 bases). Per the germline V gene, CDR1 is SEHNR and CDR2 is FQNEAQ (reference sequence). V shed 5 bases and J shed 7 bases, with 14 bases lying between them. The CDR3 runs 14 residues. Here the CDR3 DNA reads TGTGCCAGCAGCCCCCGAGGGCCTAGCGGGGAGCTGTTTTTT. This gives the protein CASSPRGPSGELFF.

The rearrangement links TRBV25-1 to TRBJ2-1; TRBD2 agrees at 7 bases. The germline V gene encodes CDR1 MGHDK and CDR2 SYGVNS. V gave up 0 bases and J gave up 7 bases; unmatched junction bases: 3. CDR3 length: 14 residues. For the CDR3, the DNA is TGTGCCAGCAGTGAATACGGTAGCGGGAATGAGCAGTTCTTC. Translated: CASSEYGSGNEQFF.

The V gene is TRBV20-1, the J gene TRBJ2-7; D is unclear. Germline lookup yields CDR1 DFQATT and CDR2 SNEGSKA (reference sequence). CDR3 length: 11 amino acids. Trimming stripped 2 bases from V and 5 bases from J, with 7 bases between. The DNA of the CDR3 is TGCAGTGCTAGATGGCTCGACGAGCAGTACTTC. Amino acid sequence: CSARWLDEQYF.

The V call is TRBV19, the J call TRBJ2-5; TRBD1 is a possible D gene (6 bases). V shed 5 bases and J shed 1 base, with 14 bases lying between them. Germline assignment: CDR1 LNHDA and CDR2 SQIVND (reference sequence). This CDR3 spans 15 amino acids. The CDR3 spells CASSPRTDPQETQYF. Written as DNA, the CDR3 is TGTGCCAGTAGTCCTCGGACAGACCCCCAAGAGACCCAGTACTTC.

J is TRBJ2-3 and V is TRBV4-1, with a possible D match to TRBD2 (6 bases). CDR3 length: 16 residues. With 0 bases removed from V and 0 bases from J, the gap between germline ends came to 10 bases. The germline V gene encodes CDR1 MGHRA and CDR2 YSYEKL. The CDR3 DNA is TGCGCCAGCAGCCAAGAGGGAGGCGGTAGCACAGATACGCAGTATTTT. Its protein is CASSQEGGGSTDTQYF.

The rearrangement uses TRBV28 and TRBJ2-1, with TRBD2 matching 8 bases. The CDR3 runs to 13 residues. The V segment lost 1 base and the J segment 9 bases; nucleotides outside the gene matches: 2. CDR1 and CDR2 (germline): MDHEN, SYDVKM. The CDR3 coding sequence is TGTGCCAGCAGTTTATTAGCGGGACTTGAGCAGTTCTTC. Residues: CASSLLAGLEQFF. Supplemented by reference TRBV28 and TRBJ2-1, the full variable domain reads DVKVTQSSRYLVKRTGEKVFLECVQDMDHENMFWYRQDPGLGLRLIYFSYDVKMKEKGDIPEGYSVSREKKERFSLILESASTNQTSMYLCASSLLAGLEQFFGPGTRLTVL.

The rearrangement joins TRBV4-1 to TRBJ2-7; D is ambiguous. The CDR3 has 14 amino acids. Trimming removed 2 bases at V and 4 bases at J, with 12 bases between. The germline V gene encodes CDR1 MGHRA and CDR2 YSYEKL. This CDR3 reads CASSQSQRSYEQYF. In nucleotides, the CDR3 is TGCGCCAGCAGCCAAAGCCAACGAAGTTACGAGCAGTACTTC.